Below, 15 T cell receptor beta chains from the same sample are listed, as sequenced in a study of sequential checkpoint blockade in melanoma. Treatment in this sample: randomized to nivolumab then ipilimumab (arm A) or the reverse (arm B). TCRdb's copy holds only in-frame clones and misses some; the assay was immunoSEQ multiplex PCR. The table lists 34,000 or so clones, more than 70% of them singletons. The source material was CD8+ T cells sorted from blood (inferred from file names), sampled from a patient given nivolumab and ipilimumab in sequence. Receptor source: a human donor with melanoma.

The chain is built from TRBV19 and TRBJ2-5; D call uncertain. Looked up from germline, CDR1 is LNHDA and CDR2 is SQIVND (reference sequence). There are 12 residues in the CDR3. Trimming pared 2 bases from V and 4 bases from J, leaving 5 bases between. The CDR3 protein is CASSIHGETQYF. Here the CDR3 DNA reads TGTGCCAGTAGTATACACGGAGAGACCCAGTACTTC.

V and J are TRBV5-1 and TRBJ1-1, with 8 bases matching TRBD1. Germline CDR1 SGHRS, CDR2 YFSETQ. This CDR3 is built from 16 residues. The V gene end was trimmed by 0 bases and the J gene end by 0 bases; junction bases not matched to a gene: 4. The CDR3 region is CASSLEETGVNTEAFF. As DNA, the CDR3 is TGCGCCAGCAGCTTGGAAGAGACAGGGGTGAACACTGAAGCTTTCTTT.

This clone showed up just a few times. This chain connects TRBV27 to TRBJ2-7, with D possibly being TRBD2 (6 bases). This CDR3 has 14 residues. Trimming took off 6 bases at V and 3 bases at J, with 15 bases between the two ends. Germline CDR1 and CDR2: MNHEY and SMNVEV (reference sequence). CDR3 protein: CASSPRTKIYEQYF. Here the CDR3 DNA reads TGTGCCAGCAGCCCACGGACTAAAATCTACGAGCAGTACTTC.

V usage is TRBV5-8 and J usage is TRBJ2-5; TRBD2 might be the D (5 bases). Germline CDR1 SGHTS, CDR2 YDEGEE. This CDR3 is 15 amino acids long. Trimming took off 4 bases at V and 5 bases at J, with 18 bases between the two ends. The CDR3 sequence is CASSAPGPQRETQYF. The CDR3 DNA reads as TGTGCCAGCAGCGCCCCAGGCCCCCAGCGGGAGACCCAGTACTTC.

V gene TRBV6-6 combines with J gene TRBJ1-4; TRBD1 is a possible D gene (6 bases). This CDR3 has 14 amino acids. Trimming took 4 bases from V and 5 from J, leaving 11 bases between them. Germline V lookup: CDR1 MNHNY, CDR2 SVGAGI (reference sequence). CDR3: CASSSTGQNEKLFF. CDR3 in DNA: TGTGCCAGCAGTTCGACCGGACAGAATGAAAAACTGTTTTTT.

CDR3 nucleotide sequence: TGCGCCAGCAGCCAAGGACTAGCGGGGGCGGGAGAGCAGTTCTTC. Its protein is CASSQGLAGAGEQFF. The gene calls are TRBV4-1 and TRBJ2-1, with TRBD2 matching 12 bases. V shed 1 base, J shed 10 bases, and the junction held 5 bases outside the gene matches. The germline V gene has CDR1 MGHRA and CDR2 YSYEKL. The CDR3 spans 15 residues.

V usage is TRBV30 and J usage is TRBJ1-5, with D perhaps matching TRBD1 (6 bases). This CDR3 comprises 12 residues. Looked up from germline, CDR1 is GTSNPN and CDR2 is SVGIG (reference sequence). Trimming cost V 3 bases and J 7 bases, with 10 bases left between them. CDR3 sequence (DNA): TGTGCCTGGAGAACAGGGACCCAGCCCCAGCATTTT. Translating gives CAWRTGTQPQHF.

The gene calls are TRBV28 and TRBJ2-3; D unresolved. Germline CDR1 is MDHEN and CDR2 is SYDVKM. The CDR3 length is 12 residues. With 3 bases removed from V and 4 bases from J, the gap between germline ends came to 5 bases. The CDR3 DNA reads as TGTGCCAGCAGTTTTTCTTCAGATACGCAGTATTTT. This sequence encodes CASSFSSDTQYF.

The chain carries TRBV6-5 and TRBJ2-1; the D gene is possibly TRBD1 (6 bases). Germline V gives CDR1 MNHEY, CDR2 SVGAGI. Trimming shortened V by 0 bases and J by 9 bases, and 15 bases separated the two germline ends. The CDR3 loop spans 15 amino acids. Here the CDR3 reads CASSYSSGASSEQFF. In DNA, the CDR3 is TGTGCCAGCAGTTACTCTTCAGGGGCTTCGAGTGAGCAGTTCTTC.

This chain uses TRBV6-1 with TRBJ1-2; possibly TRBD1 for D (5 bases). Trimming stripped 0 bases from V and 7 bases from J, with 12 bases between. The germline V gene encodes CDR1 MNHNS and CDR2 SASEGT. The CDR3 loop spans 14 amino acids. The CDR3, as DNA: TGTGCCAGCAGTGAAGCGCAAGGGGCGCTTGGCTACACCTTC. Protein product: CASSEAQGALGYTF.

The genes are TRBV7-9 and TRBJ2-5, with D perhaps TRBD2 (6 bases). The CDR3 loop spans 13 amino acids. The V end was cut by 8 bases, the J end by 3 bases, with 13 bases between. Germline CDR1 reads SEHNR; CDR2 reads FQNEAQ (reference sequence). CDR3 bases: TGTGCCAGCCGCGGGGCAGTGAAAGAGACCCAGTACTTC. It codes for CASRGAVKETQYF. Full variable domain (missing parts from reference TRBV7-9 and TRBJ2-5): DTGVSQNPRHKITKRGQNVTFRCDPISEHNRLYWYRQTLGQGPEFLTYFQNEAQLEKSRLLSDRFSAERPKGSFSTLEIQRTEQGDSAMYLCASRGAVKETQYFGPGTRLLVL.

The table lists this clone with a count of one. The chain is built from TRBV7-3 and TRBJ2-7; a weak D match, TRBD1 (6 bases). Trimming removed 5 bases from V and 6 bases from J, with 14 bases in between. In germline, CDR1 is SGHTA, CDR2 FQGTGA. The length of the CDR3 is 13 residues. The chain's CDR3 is CASSPTGRGEQYF. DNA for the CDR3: TGTGCCAGCAGCCCCACAGGGCGTGGCGAGCAGTACTTC.

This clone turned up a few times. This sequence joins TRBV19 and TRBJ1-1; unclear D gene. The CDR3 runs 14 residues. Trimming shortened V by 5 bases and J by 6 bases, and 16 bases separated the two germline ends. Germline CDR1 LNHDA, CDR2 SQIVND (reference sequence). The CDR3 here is CASSPPAMGAEAFF. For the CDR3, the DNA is TGTGCCAGTAGTCCCCCCGCAATGGGCGCTGAAGCTTTCTTT.

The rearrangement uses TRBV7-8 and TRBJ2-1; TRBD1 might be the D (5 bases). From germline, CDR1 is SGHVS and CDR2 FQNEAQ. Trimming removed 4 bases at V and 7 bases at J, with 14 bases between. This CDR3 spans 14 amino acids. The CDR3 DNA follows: TGTGCCAGCAGCTCCCAGGGCAGGGCGAATGAGCAGTTCTTC. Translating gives CASSSQGRANEQFF.

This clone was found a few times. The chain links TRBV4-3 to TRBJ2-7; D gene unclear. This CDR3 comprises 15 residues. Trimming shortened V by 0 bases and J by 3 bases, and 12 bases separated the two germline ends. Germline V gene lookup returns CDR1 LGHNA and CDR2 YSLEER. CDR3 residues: CASSQDLATGYEQYF. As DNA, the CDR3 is TGCGCCAGCAGCCAAGACCTCGCCACTGGCTACGAGCAGTACTTC.